This T cell receptor (beta chain) was observed in a study of blood T cell repertoires in COVID-19. Across the study: PBMCs, B-cell-depleted T cells, or T cells provided the cDNA or gDNA that made up the material.

From germline, CDR1 is SEHNR and CDR2 FQNEAQ (reference sequence). This CDR3 has 16 residues. Between the trimmed V and J ends, which lost 5 bases and 4 bases, there was a span of 20 bases. Study processing details: It was from reference gene primer amplification that nucleated cell counts were estimated. Only in-frame clones appear in the TCRdb table, and some are missing; sequencing was by immunoSEQ multiplex PCR. V and J calls and clone size are copied from that table; D and trimming were computed from the DNA. Of around 500,000 clones listed, 80% to 90% are singletons. The sample consisted of PBMCs or T cells enriched from blood (not recorded which). This receptor was taken from a woman aged 60-75 years who had recovered from COVID-19. The V call is TRBV7-9, the J call TRBJ1-1, with D possibly matching TRBD1 (5 bases). CDR3: CASSPRLGGEVTEAFF. The CDR3 region has the DNA TGTGCCAGCAGCCCCCGTTTGGGGGGGGAGGTCACTGAAGCTTTCTTT.